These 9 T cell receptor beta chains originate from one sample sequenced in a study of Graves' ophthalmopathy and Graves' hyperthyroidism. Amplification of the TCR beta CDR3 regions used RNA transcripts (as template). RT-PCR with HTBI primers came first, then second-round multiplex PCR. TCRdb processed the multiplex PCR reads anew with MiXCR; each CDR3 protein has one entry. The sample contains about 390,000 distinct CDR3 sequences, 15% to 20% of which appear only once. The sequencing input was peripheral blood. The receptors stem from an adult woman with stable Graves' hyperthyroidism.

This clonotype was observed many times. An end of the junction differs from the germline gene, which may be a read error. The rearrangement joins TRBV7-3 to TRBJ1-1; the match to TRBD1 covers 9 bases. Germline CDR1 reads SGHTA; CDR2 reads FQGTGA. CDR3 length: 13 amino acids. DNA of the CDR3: TGTGCCAGCAGCCTAACAGGGGGCTCAGGAGCTTTCTTT. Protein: CASSLTGGSGAFF.

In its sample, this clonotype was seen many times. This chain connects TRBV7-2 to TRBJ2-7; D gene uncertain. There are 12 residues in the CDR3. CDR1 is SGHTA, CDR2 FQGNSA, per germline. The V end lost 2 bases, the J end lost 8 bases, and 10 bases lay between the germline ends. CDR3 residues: CASSLTLSQQYF. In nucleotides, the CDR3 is TGTGCCAGCAGCTTAACTTTGTCTCAGCAGTACTTC.

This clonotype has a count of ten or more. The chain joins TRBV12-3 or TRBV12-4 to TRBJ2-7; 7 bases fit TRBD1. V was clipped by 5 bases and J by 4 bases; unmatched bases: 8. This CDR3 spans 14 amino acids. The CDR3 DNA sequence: TGTGCCAGCAGTCCGGACAGGTTCGGGTACGAGCAGTACTTC. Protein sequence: CASSPDRFGYEQYF.

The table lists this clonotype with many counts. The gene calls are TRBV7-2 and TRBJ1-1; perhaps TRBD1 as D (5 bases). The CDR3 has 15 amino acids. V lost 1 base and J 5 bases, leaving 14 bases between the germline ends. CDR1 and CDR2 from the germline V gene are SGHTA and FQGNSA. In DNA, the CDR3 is TGTGCCAGCAGCTTAGTATGGCAGGGTCGTACTGAAGCTTTCTTT. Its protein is CASSLVWQGRTEAFF.

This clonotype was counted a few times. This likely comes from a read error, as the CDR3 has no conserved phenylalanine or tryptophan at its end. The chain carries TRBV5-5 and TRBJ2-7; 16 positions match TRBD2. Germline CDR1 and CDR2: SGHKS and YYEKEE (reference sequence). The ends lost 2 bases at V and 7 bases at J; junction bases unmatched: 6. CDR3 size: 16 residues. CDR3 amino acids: CASSLGGTSGRGEQYL. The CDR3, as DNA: TGTGCCAGCAGCTTAGGCGGGACTAGCGGGAGGGGTGAGCAGTACCTC.

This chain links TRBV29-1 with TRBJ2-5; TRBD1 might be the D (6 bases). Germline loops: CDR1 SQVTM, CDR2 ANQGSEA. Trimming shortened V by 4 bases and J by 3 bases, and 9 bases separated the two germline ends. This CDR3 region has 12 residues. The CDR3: CSVADSKETQYF. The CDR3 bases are TGCAGCGTTGCGGACAGTAAAGAGACCCAGTACTTC.

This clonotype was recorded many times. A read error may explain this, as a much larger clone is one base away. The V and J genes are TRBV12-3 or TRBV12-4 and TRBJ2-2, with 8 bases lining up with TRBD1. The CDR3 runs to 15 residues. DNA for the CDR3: TGTGCCAGCAGGAGGACAGGGAGAGGAACCGGGGAGCTGGTTTTT. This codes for CASRRTGRGTGELVF.

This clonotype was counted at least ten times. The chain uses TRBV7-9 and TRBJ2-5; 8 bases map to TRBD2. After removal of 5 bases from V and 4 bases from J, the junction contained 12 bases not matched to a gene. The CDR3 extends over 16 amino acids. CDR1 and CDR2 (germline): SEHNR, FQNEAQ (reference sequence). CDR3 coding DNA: TGTGCCAGCAGCGGGTCCGGGACTAGGGAGGGAGAGACCCAGTACTTC. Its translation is CASSGSGTREGETQYF.

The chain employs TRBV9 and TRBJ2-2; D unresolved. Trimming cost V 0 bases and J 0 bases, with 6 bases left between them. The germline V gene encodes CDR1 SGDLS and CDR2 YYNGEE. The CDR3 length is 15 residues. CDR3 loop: CASSVGDANTGELFF. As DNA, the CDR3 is TGTGCCAGCAGCGTAGGGGATGCGAACACCGGGGAGCTGTTTTTT.